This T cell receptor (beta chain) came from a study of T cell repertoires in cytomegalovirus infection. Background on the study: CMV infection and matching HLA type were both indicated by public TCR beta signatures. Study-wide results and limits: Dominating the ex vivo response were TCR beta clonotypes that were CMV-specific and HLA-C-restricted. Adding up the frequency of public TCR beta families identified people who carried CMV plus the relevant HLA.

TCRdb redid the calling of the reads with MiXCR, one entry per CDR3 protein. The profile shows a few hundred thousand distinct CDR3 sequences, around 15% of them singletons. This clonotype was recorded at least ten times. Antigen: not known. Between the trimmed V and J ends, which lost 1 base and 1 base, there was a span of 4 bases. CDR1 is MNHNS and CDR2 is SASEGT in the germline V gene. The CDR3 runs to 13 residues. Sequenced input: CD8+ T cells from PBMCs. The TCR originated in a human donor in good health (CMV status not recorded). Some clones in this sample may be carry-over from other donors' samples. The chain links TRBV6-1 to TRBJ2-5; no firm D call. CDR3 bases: TGTGCCAGCAGTGAAGTTTTCCAAGAGACCCAGTACTTC. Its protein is CASSEVFQETQYF.